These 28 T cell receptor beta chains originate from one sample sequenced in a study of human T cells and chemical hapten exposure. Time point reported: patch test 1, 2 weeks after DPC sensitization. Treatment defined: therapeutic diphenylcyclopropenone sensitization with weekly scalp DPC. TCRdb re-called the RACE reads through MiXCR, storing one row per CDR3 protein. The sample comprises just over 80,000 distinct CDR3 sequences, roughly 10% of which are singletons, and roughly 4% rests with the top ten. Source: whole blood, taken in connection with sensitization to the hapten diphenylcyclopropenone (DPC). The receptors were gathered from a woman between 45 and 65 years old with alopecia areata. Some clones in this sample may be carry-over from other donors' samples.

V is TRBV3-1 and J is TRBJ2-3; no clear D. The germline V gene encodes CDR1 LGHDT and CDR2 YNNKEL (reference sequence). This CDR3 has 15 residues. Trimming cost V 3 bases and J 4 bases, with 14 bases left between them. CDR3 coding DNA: TGTGCCAGCAGCCACGACGCCGGGTTGGCAGATACGCAGTATTTT. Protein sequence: CASSHDAGLADTQYF.

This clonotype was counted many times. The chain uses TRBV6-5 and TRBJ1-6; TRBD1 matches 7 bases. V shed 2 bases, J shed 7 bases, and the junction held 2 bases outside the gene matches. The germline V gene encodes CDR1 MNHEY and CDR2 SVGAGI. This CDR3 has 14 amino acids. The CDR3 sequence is CASSYTGANSPLHF. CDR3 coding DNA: TGTGCCAGCAGTTACACAGGGGCAAATTCACCCCTCCACTTT.

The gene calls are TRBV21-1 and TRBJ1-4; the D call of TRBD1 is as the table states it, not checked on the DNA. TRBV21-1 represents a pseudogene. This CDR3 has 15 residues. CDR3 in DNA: TGTGCGCGGCCGACAGGGGCCAGGACCGGGGAAAAACTGTTTTTT. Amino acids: CARPTGARTGEKLFF.

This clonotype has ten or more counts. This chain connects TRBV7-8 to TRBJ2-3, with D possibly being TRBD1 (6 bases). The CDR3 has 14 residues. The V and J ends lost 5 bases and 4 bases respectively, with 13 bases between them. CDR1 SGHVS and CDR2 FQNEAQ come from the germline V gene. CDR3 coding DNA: TGTGCCAGCAGCAAACAGGGAGTGGCAGATACGCAGTATTTT. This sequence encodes CASSKQGVADTQYF.

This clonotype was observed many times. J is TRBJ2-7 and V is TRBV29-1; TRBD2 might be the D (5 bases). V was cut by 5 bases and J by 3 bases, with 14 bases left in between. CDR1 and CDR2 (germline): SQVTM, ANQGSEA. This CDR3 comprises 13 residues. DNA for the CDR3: TGCAGCGTTAACCTAGCAACGAACTACGAGCAGTACTTC. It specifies CSVNLATNYEQYF.

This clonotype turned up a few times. The CDR3 region is CSAPREGRDTEAFF. In DNA, the CDR3 is TGCAGTGCCCCCCGGGAGGGTAGAGACACTGAAGCTTTCTTT. The V gene is TRBV20-1, the J gene TRBJ1-1; D is ambiguous. CDR1 and CDR2 (germline): DFQATT, SNEGSKA (reference sequence). Deletions cut 6 bases from V and 3 bases from J, with 17 bases between. CDR3 length: 14 residues.

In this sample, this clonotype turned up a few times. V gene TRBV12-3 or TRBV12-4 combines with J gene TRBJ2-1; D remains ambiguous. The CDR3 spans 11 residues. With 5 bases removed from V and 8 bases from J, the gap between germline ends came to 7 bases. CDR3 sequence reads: CASSAFDEQFF. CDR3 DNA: TGTGCCAGCAGTGCGTTCGATGAGCAGTTCTTC.

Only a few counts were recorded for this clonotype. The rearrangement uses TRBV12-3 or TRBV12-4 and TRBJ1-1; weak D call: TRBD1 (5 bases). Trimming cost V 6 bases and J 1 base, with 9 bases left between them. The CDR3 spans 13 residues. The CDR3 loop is CASRRTTNTEAFF. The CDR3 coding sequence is TGTGCCAGCAGAAGGACAACGAACACTGAAGCTTTCTTT.

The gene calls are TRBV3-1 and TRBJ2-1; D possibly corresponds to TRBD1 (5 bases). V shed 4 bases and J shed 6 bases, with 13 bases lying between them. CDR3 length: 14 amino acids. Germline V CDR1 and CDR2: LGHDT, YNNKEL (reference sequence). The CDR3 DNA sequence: TGTGCCAGCAGCCGAATCAGGGAAGCCAATGAGCAGTTCTTC. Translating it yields CASSRIREANEQFF.

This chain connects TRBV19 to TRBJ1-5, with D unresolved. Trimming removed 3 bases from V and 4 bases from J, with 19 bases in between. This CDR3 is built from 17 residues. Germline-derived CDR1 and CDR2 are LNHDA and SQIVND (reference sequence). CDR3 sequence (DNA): TGTGCCAGTAGTATCGATGCCTTTACCCTCACGAATCAGCCCCAGCATTTT. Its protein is CASSIDAFTLTNQPQHF.

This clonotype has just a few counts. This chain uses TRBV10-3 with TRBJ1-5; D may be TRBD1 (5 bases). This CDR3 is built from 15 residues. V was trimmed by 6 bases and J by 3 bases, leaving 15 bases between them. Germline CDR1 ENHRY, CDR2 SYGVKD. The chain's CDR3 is CAISTGTEPNQPQHF. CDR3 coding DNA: TGTGCCATCAGCACCGGGACGGAACCCAATCAGCCCCAGCATTTT.

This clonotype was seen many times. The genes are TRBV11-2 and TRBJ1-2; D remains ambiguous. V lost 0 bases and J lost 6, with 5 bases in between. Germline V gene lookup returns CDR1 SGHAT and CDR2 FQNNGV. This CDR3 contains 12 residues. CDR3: CASSLDSHGYTF. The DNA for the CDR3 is TGTGCCAGCAGCTTAGACAGCCATGGCTACACCTTC.

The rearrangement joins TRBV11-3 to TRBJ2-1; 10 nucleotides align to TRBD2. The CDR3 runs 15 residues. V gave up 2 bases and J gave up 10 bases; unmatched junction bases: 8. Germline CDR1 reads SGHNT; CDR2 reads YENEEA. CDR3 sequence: CASSLTAGGLKEQFF. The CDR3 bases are TGTGCCAGCAGCTTAACAGCGGGGGGGCTAAAAGAGCAGTTCTTC.

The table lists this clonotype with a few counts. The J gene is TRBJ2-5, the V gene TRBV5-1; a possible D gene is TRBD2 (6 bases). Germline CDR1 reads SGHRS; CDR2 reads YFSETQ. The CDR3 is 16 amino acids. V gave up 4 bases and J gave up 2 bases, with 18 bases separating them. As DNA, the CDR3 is TGCGCCAGCAGCGGGGGACTGGTCCATGGGCAAGAGACCCAGTACTTC. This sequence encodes CASSGGLVHGQETQYF.

CDR3 amino acids: CASRPGGDQPQHF. CDR3 nucleotides: TGTGCCAGCAGACCAGGGGGGGATCAGCCCCAGCATTTT. The chain joins TRBV6-6 to TRBJ1-5; 7 bases are shared with TRBD1. Trimming at V came to 6 bases and at J to 5 bases, leaving 4 bases not matched to a gene. The CDR3 loop spans 13 amino acids. Germline V gene data show CDR1 as MNHNY and CDR2 as SVGAGI (reference sequence).

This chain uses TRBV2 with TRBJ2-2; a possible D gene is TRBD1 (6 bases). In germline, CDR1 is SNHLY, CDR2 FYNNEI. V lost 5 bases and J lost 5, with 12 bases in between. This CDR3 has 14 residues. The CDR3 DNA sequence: TGTGCCAGCAGTCAACAGGGAAGTACCGGGGAGCTGTTTTTT. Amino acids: CASSQQGSTGELFF. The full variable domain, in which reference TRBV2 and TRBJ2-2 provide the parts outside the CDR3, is EPEVTQTPSHQVTQMGQEVILRCVPISNHLYFYWYRQILGQKVEFLVSFYNNEISEKSEIFDDQFSVERPDGSNFTLKIRSTKLEDSAMYFCASSQQGSTGELFFGEGSRLTVL.

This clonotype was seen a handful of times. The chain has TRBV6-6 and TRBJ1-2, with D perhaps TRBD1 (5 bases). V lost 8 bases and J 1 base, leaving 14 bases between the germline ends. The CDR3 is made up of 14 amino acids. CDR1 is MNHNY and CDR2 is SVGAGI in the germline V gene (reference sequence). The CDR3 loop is CASGGERVNYGYTF. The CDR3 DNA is TGTGCCAGCGGAGGGGAGCGGGTTAACTATGGCTACACCTTC.

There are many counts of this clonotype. CDR3 region: CASSPRSGAINEKLFF. CDR3 in DNA: TGTGCCAGCAGCCCACGTTCGGGGGCGATTAATGAAAAACTGTTTTTT. V gene TRBV7-9 combines with J gene TRBJ1-4, with D possibly matching TRBD1 (6 bases). Trimming cost V 5 bases and J 4 bases, with 17 bases left between them. This CDR3 has 16 residues. Per germline, CDR1 SEHNR and CDR2 FQNEAQ (reference sequence). The whole variable domain, filled in from reference TRBV7-9 and TRBJ1-4, reads DTGVSQNPRHKITKRGQNVTFRCDPISEHNRLYWYRQTLGQGPEFLTYFQNEAQLEKSRLLSDRFSAERPKGSFSTLEIQRTEQGDSAMYLCASSPRSGAINEKLFFGSGTQLSVL.

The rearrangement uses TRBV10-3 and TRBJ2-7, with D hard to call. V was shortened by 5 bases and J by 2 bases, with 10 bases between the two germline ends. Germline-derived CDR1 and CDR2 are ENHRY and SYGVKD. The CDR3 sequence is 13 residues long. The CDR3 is CAISSDGPYEQYF. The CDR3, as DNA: TGTGCCATCAGTTCGGACGGCCCCTACGAGCAGTACTTC.

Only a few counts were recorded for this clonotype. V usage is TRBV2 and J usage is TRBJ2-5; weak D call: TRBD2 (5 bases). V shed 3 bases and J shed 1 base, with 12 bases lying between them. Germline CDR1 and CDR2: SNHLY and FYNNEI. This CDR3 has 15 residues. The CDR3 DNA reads TGTGCCAGCAGTGAGACACCGGGAACCCAAGAGACCCAGTACTTC. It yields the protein CASSETPGTQETQYF. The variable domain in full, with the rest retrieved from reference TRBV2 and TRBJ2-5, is EPEVTQTPSHQVTQMGQEVILRCVPISNHLYFYWYRQILGQKVEFLVSFYNNEISEKSEIFDDQFSVERPDGSNFTLKIRSTKLEDSAMYFCASSETPGTQETQYFGPGTRLLVL.

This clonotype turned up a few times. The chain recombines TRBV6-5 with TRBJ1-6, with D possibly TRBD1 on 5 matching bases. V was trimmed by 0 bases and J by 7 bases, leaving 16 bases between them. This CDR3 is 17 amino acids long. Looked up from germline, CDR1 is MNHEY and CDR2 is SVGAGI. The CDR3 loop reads CASSYSGQWGPNSPLHF. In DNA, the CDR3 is TGTGCCAGCAGTTACTCGGGGCAGTGGGGCCCCAATTCACCCCTCCACTTT.

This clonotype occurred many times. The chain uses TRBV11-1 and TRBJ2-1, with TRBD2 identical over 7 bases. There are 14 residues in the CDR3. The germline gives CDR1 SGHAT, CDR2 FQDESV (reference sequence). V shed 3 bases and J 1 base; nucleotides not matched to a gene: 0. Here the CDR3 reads CASSLGGSYNEQFF. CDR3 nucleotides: TGTGCCAGCAGCTTGGGGGGGTCCTACAATGAGCAGTTCTTC.

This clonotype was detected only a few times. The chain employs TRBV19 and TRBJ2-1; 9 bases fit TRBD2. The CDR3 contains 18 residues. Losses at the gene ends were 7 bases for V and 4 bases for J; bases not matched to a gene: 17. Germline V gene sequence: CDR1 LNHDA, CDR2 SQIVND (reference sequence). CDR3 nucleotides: TGTGCCAGTACCCCAATTGGGGTTAGCGGGGGAGAATACAATGAGCAGTTCTTC. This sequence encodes CASTPIGVSGGEYNEQFF.

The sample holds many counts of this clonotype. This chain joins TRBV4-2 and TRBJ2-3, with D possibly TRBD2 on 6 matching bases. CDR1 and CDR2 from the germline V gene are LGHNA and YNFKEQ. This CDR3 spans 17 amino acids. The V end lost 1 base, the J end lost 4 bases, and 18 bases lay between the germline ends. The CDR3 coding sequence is TGTGCCAGCAGCCAAGCCCCTACTGGCGGGGAGGCAGATACGCAGTATTTT. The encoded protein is CASSQAPTGGEADTQYF.

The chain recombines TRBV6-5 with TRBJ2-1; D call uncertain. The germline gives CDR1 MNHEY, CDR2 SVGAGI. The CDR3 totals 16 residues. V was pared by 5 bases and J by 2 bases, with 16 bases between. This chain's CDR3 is CASSLHAPRPYNEQFF. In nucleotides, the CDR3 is TGTGCCAGCAGTCTACATGCCCCCAGACCCTACAATGAGCAGTTCTTC.

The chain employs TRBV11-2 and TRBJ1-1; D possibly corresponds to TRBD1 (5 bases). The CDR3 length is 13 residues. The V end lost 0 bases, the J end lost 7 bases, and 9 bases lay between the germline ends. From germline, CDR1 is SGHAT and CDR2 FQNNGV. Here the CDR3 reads CASSLDRTGEAFF. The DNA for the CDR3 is TGTGCCAGCAGCTTAGATCGTACAGGTGAAGCTTTCTTT.

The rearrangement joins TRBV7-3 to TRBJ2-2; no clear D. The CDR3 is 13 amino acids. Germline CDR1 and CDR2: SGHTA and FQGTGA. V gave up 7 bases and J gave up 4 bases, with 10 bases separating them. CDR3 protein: CASNSGVTGELFF. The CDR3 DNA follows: TGTGCCAGCAACAGTGGGGTCACCGGGGAGCTGTTTTTT.

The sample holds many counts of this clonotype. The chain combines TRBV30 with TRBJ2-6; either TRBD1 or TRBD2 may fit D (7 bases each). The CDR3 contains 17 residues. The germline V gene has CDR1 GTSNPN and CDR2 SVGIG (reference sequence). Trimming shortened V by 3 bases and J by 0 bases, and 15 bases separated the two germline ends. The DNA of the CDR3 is TGTGCCTGGAGAGTCCAGGGGGGGAGCTCTGGGGCCAACGTCCTGACTTTC. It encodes CAWRVQGGSSGANVLTF. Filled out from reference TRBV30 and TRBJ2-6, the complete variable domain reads SQTIHQWPATLVQPVGSPLSLECTVEGTSNPNLYWYRQAAGRGLQLLFYSVGIGQISSEVPQNLSASRPQDRQFILSSKKLLLSDSGFYLCAWRVQGGSSGANVLTFGAGSRLTVL.